This TCR beta chain was sequenced for a study of blood T cell repertoires in COVID-19 (dated by TCRdb to about 2020). About the study as a whole: The collaborator samples originated in the United States, Italy and Spain and spanned the acute and convalescent phases of COVID-19. The prospective study material was composed of cDNA or gDNA derived from T cells, B-cell-depleted T cells, or PBMCs. Subjects who had been exposed to COVID-19, were actively infected with it, or had recovered from it provided the deeply sampled blood TCRbeta repertoires that made up the dataset. The repertoires were released in a freely available public database meant as a resource for research on the immune response to SARS-CoV-2. The samples were drawn from the first 160 participants of the ongoing ImmuneRACE study and from 1,254 subjects provided by 6 global collaborators. Sample metadata almost always included a de-identified subject ID, COVID-19 status, age in years and sex. Where HLA class I and class II types were available, the types were taken from metadata supplied by the sample provider, not from assay-based typing. General conclusions and limits of the study: The amount of clinical and demographic metadata varied by source and participant and was provided uncurated.

TCRbeta CDR3 regions were amplified from genomic DNA by means of the immunoSEQ Assay, a bias-controlled multiplex PCR. As for the authors' bioinformatics: Within the assay, amplification of reference gene primers was used to estimate how many nucleated cells each sample contained. To quantify the absolute abundance of each unique TCRbeta CDR3 rearrangement, sequence reads were collapsed and filtered. For each sample, productive Simpson clonality was calculated as the square root of Simpson's diversity index across productive rearrangements. This is the immuneACCESS table as TCRdb keeps it, with only in-frame sequences that have V and J called. A part of the clones is gone; compared with another copy, unresolved V genes explain less than half, and the rest is unexplained. The DNA was the basis for D and trimming; V, J and clone size are from that table. The sample includes a few hundred thousand clones, with 92% observed a single time. Less than 20% of the sample comes from the top ten.

In the prospective study, participants were roughly 18 to 95 years old, resided in fewer than 25 geographic areas of the United States, and were enrolled through a virtual design. To assign participants to cohorts, the prospective study relied on clinical history that participants themselves reported in a screening survey and a study questionnaire. Recovered participants in ImmuneRACE Cohort 3 were defined as having two consecutive negative NP/OP PCR tests, clearance from a healthcare professional, or resolution of symptoms. Each participant in the prospective study had whole blood, serum and a nasopharyngeal or oropharyngeal swab collected by mobile phlebotomists. Additional blood draws and questionnaires over an approximately 2-month period could optionally be provided by prospective study participants. Before DNA extraction, prospective study blood samples were shipped either frozen or at room temperature.

Relative to germline, V is missing 6 bases and J is missing 10 bases, with 7 bases of the junction outside any gene match. The germline V gene specifies MNHEY as CDR1 and SVGAGI as CDR2. The cysteine opens and the phenylalanine closes a CDR3 of 13 amino acids. CDR3 DNA only is kept here, 39 bases in frame from base 1. Remarks on this clone: No cognate antigen has been identified for it. Base-call qualities are not available, and no considerably larger clone is one nucleotide away.

The sample comprised PBMCs or T cells enriched from blood (not recorded which). The TCR sequence derives from a woman in her 30s who had recovered from COVID-19. The V and J segments used are TRBV6-5 and TRBJ1-2; 11 bases in the junction line up with TRBD1. The CDR3 loop reads CASRPGQGEFYTF. The sequence in DNA is TGTGCCAGCAGACCGGGACAGGGGGAGTTCTACACCTTC.